This is a list of T cell receptor beta chains from one sample in a study of blood T cell repertoires in COVID-19. Using immunoSEQ multiplex PCR, the repertoire was profiled, and TCRdb retains in-frame clones only, with some absent. Altogether approximately 18,000 clones are present, roughly 89% being singletons, with the ten largest covering 5.2%. Sequenced sample: peripheral blood. Receptors originate from a human donor in a cohort sampled during active COVID-19. CDR3s include the opening cysteine and the closing phenylalanine or tryptophan. D genes are given only for firm matches. The size of a clone is reported for some rows only, either as once, few or many, or as a class for expanded clones.

>NA|TRBD2|TRBV19
CASNISSGGNTGELFF
>NA|NA|TRBV18
CASSAGTRNQPQHF
>NA|TRBD1|TRBV9
CASSEGAQETQYF
>NA|NA|TRBV28
CASRLQQGNTEAFF
>NA|TRBD2|TRBV15
CATSRVAGVITDTQYF
>NA|NA|TRBV19
CASSIRTVSTNEKLFF
>NA|NA|TRBV27
CASSSVKGGEQYF
>NA|TRBD2|TRBV6-6
CASSSGGGAGELFF
>NA|NA|TRBV7-9
CASIPIEAYNEQFF
>NA|NA|TRBV27
CASRDQGIPYEQYF
>NA|NA|TRBV12-3/TRBV12-4
CASSPIMNTEAFF
>NA|TRBD1|TRBV18
CASSLTPDRGNTEAFF
>NA|NA|TRBV28
CASSLLSQGPTEAFF
>NA|NA|TRBV29-1
CSVERGTGNTIYF
>NA|NA|TRBV9
CASSVEQNTGELFF
>once|TRBD1|TRBV10-3
CAISFGTAYNEQFF
>NA|NA|TRBV19
CASSASGNTEAFF
>NA|TRBD1|TRBV19
CASVNPGQAEQRGTGELFF
>NA|TRBD2|TRBV4-2
CASSPSYGTRYEQYF
>NA|NA|TRBV2
CASSPTGDSKGISTNEKLFF
>NA|NA|TRBV28
CASSPRGWGYTF
>NA|TRBD2|TRBV11-2
CASSLASGSFNEQFF
>NA|NA|TRBV18
CASSVSSNQPQHF
>NA|NA|TRBV27
CASRMTGGMNTEAFF
>NA|TRBD2|TRBV7-3
CASSPKTPGGSTDTQYF
>NA|NA|TRBV5-1
CASSLDKVSYNEQFF
>NA|NA|TRBV5-5
CASSFSGGTNYGYTF
>NA|TRBD1|TRBV10-3
CAISPGQGTEAFF
>NA|NA|TRBV13
CASSVTGTPTDNEQFF
>NA|TRBD2|TRBV29-1
CSDTSGRAVETQYF
>few|TRBD1|TRBV12-3/TRBV12-4
CASRPDREGGYTF
>NA|TRBD1|TRBV7-2
CASSRDRGWEQYF
>once|TRBD1|TRBV5-5
CASSQLQGSTEAFF
>NA|TRBD2|TRBV7-9
CASSSTSGRGEYF
>NA|NA|TRBV6-1
CASSETFSYEQYF
>NA|TRBD1|TRBV4-1
CASSPPTGANEQYF
>NA|TRBD1|TRBV28
CASSSGDRGLNTEAFF
>large|NA|TRBV14
CASSRIPGRADTEAFF
>NA|TRBD1|TRBV10-3
CAITQDRALYEQYF
>once|NA|TRBV28
CASSSAEVETLYGYTF